A single sample is the source of the 9 T cell receptor beta chains below, sequenced in a study of blood T cell repertoires in COVID-19. Produced via immunoSEQ multiplex PCR; TCRdb's table is partial and in-frame only. This sample has about 45,000 clones, with about four fifths found just once. Sample: peripheral blood. The receptors stem from a human donor in a cohort sampled during active COVID-19.

The chain has TRBV30 and TRBJ2-5; 7 nucleotides agree with TRBD2. Germline assignment: CDR1 GTSNPN and CDR2 SVGIG (reference sequence). CDR3 length equals 14 residues. After removal of 0 bases from V and 5 bases from J, the junction contained 6 bases not matched to a gene. CDR3 region: CAWSVGGSAETQYF. The DNA of the CDR3 is TGTGCCTGGAGTGTAGGCGGGAGTGCTGAGACCCAGTACTTC.

The chain carries TRBV15 and TRBJ2-7; 8 positions agree with TRBD1. The germline CDR1 and CDR2 sequences are LNHNV and YYDKDF (reference sequence). V lost 6 bases to trimming and J lost 3 bases; unmatched junction nucleotides: 1. This CDR3 has 12 amino acids. CDR3: CATRGQVYEQYF. CDR3 sequence (DNA): TGTGCCACCAGGGGACAGGTCTACGAGCAGTACTTC.

The CDR3 DNA reads as TGTGCCAGCTCACCACAACAGGGGGAAAATGAGCAGTTCTTC. Its translation: CASSPQQGENEQFF. V usage is TRBV18 and J usage is TRBJ2-1, with 8 positions matching TRBD1. V shed 1 base, J shed 7 bases, and the junction held 3 bases outside the gene matches. This CDR3 is 14 amino acids long. Germline values: CDR1 KGHSH, CDR2 LQKENI.

V and J are TRBV6-5 and TRBJ2-1; 7 nucleotides line up with TRBD2. V dropped 5 bases and J dropped 4; count of bases not matched to a gene: 5. This CDR3 is built from 14 residues. Germline CDR1 reads MNHEY; CDR2 reads SVGAGI. In nucleotides, the CDR3 is TGTGCCAGCAGTAAGGGACTACCTTACAATGAGCAGTTCTTC. This sequence encodes CASSKGLPYNEQFF.

V is TRBV30 and J is TRBJ2-5, with 7 bases matching TRBD1. The V and J ends lost 5 bases and 2 bases, in that order; junction bases with no gene match: 5. This CDR3 is built from 13 residues. Germline V CDR1 and CDR2: GTSNPN, SVGIG (reference sequence). The CDR3 sequence is CAWGGQRQETQYF. DNA of the CDR3: TGTGCCTGGGGGGGACAGAGACAAGAGACCCAGTACTTC. Filled out from reference TRBV30 and TRBJ2-5, the complete variable domain reads SQTIHQWPATLVQPVGSPLSLECTVEGTSNPNLYWYRQAAGRGLQLLFYSVGIGQISSEVPQNLSASRPQDRQFILSSKKLLLSDSGFYLCAWGGQRQETQYFGPGTRLLVL.

The chain carries TRBV30 and TRBJ2-3; D possibly corresponds to TRBD2 (5 bases). Trimming left V 0 bases short and J 0 bases short, with 13 bases between. CDR1 GTSNPN and CDR2 SVGIG come from the germline V gene (reference sequence). This CDR3 comprises 16 residues. CDR3 region: CAWSVRGRVSTDTQYF. In DNA form, the CDR3 reads TGTGCCTGGAGTGTACGCGGGCGCGTTAGCACAGATACGCAGTATTTT.

The chain links TRBV11-1 to TRBJ1-4; 7 bases align to TRBD1. From germline, CDR1 is SGHAT and CDR2 FQDESV (reference sequence). V gave up 4 bases and J gave up 1 base; unmatched junction bases: 3. This CDR3 contains 15 residues. The CDR3 protein is CASSSSGGTNEKLFF. CDR3 coding DNA: TGTGCCAGCAGCTCGTCAGGGGGAACTAATGAAAAACTGTTTTTT.

This chain joins TRBV5-5 and TRBJ1-2, with TRBD1 identical over 7 bases. The ends lost 3 bases at V and 2 bases at J; junction bases unmatched: 4. There are 14 residues in the CDR3. Germline V gene sequence: CDR1 SGHKS, CDR2 YYEKEE (reference sequence). The CDR3 is CASSWGTENYGYTF. CDR3 coding DNA: TGTGCCAGCAGCTGGGGGACAGAGAACTATGGCTACACCTTC.

As regards this clone: This sample includes further DNA sequences coding for the same CDR3. This sequence joins TRBV27 and TRBJ2-1, with 13 bases aligning to TRBD2. Germline CDR1 and CDR2: MNHEY and SMNVEV (reference sequence). With V trimmed by 5 bases and J by 4 bases, 2 bases remained unmatched. The CDR3 has 15 amino acids. The CDR3 nucleotides are TGTGCCAGCAGTGGGACTAGCGGGGCGTACAATGAGCAGTTCTTC. Protein product: CASSGTSGAYNEQFF.